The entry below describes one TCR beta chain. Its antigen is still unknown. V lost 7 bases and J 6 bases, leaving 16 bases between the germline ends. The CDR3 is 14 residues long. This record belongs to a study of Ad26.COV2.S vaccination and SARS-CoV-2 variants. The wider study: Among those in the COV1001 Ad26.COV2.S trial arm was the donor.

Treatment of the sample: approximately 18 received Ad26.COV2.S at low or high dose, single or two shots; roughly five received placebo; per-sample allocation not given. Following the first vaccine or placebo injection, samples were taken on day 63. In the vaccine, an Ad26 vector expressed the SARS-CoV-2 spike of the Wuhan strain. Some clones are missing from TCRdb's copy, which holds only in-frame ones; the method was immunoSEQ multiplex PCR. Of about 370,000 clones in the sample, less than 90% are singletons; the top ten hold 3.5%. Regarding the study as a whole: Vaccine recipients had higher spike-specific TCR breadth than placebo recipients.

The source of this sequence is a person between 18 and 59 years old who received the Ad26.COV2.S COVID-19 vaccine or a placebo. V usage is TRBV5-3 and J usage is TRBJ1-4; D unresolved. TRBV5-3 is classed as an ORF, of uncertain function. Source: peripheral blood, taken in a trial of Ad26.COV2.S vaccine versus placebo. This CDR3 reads CARAGRVRDEKLFF. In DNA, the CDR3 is TGTGCCAGAGCCGGGAGGGTTCGCGATGAAAAACTGTTTTTT.